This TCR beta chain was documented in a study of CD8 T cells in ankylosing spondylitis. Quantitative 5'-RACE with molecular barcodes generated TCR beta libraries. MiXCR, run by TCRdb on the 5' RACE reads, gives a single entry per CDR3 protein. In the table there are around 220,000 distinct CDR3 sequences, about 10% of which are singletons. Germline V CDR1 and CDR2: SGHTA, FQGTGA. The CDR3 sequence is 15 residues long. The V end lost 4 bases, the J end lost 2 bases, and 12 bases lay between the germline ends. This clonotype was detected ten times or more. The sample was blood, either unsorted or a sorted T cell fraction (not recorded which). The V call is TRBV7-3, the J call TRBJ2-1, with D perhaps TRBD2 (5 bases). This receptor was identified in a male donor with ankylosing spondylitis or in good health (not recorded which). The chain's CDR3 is CASSSGIPPYNEQFF. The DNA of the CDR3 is TGTGCCAGCAGCTCCGGGATTCCCCCCTACAATGAGCAGTTCTTC.